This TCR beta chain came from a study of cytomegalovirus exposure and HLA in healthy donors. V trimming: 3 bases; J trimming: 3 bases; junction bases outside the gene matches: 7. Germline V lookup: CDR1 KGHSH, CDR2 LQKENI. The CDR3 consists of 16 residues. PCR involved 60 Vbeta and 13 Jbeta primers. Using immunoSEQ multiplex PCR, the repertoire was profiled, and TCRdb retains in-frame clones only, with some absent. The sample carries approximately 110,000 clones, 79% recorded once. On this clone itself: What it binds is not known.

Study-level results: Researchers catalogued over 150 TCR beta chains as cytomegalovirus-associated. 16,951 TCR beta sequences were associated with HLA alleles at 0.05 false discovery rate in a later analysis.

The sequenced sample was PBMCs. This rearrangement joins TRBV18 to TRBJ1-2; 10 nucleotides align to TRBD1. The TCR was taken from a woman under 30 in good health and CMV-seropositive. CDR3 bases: TGTGCCAGCTCACCGAGCGGACAGGGGGGGGACTATGGCTACACCTTC. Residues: CASSPSGQGGDYGYTF.